Presented here are 19 T cell receptor beta chains from one specimen sequenced in a study of T cells expressing NK-cell markers. For each CDR3 protein, TCRdb gives one entry from its re-call of the 5' RACE reads, without DNA. The clone table shows around 260,000 distinct CDR3 sequences, with the ten largest holding 4% to 5%. Sequencing was done on a sample of blood T cells: a sorted CD56 or NKG2C T cell subset, CD4+ or CD8+ T cells, or bulk PBMC T cells (not recorded which). The source is a woman between 18 and 70 years old in good health.

The genes are TRBV5-1 and TRBJ2-5. The V gene's germline CDR1 is SGHRS and CDR2 YFSETQ. This CDR3 contains 12 residues. The CDR3 reads CASSLDFATQYF.

The CDR3 protein is CASSLPRGYNEQFF. The chain employs TRBV28 and TRBJ2-1; TCRdb calls TRBD1, which cannot be checked without DNA. The CDR3 spans 14 residues. Per germline, CDR1 MDHEN and CDR2 SYDVKM.

V and J are TRBV6-2 or TRBV6-3 and TRBJ2-2; there is no DNA to check the TCRdb D call of TRBD1. Germline-derived CDR1 and CDR2 are MNHEY and SVGEGT. The length of the CDR3 is 13 residues. CDR3 sequence: CASAGVATGELFF.

The chain couples TRBV5-4 to TRBJ2-1; the D call of TRBD2 rests on TCRdb alone, since no DNA is present to check it. The CDR3 loop spans 17 amino acids. Germline CDR1 SGHNT, CDR2 YYREEE (reference sequence). The CDR3: CASSLGQRVSSYNEQFF. The entire variable domain, with the rest obtained from reference TRBV5-4 and TRBJ2-1, is as follows: ETGVTQSPTHLIKTRGQQVTLRCSSQSGHNTVSWYQQALGQGPQFIFQYYREEENGRGNFPPRFSGLQFPNYSSELNVNALELDDSALYLCASSLGQRVSSYNEQFFGPGTRLTVL.

V gene TRBV6-1 combines with J gene TRBJ2-7. Looked up from germline, CDR1 is MNHNS and CDR2 is SASEGT. The length of the CDR3 is 17 residues. CDR3 amino acids: CASSEAVFLLLSYEQYF.

The chain joins TRBV6-5 to TRBJ1-5. The CDR3 extends over 14 amino acids. Germline V gives CDR1 MNHEY, CDR2 SVGAGI. The CDR3 here is CASSYSQRGQPQHF.

V is TRBV6-1 and J is TRBJ1-2; TCRdb selects TRBD1, and the lack of DNA leaves this call unchecked. The CDR3 has 14 amino acids. Germline-derived CDR1 and CDR2 are MNHNS and SASEGT. The CDR3 reads CATLHGADRNGYTF.

This sequence joins TRBV11-2 and TRBJ2-3; TCRdb designates TRBD2, a call that cannot be tested without DNA. The CDR3 consists of 18 residues. From germline, CDR1 is SGHAT and CDR2 FQNNGV. CDR3 sequence: CASSRPRRVAGRTDTQYF.

The chain recombines TRBV10-2 with TRBJ2-5; the TCRdb D gene call, TRBD2, has no DNA to confirm it. The length of the CDR3 is 13 residues. Per the germline V gene, CDR1 is WSHSY and CDR2 is SAAADI. The CDR3 region is CASSVDLTGTQYF.

The chain combines TRBV19 with TRBJ2-5. Looked up from germline, CDR1 is LNHDA and CDR2 is SQIVND (reference sequence). The CDR3 runs 14 residues. The CDR3 is CASRNPRKQETQYF.

This chain connects TRBV5-1 to TRBJ1-1. Germline CDR1 SGHRS, CDR2 YFSETQ. This CDR3 contains 14 residues. The CDR3 sequence: CASSAAVFPGLAFF.

The V and J genes are TRBV7-9 and TRBJ1-1; the D call of TRBD1 rests on TCRdb alone, since no DNA is present to check it. This CDR3 is built from 14 residues. Germline V gene lookup returns CDR1 SEHNR and CDR2 FQNEAQ (reference sequence). This CDR3 is CASSVGQVNTEAFF.

The chain is built from TRBV28 and TRBJ2-1; lacking DNA, the TRBD1 call made by TCRdb goes unchecked. Germline V gives CDR1 MDHEN, CDR2 SYDVKM. CDR3 length: 15 amino acids. This chain's CDR3 is CASTSGGTIYNEQFF.

CDR3 amino acids: CAGGAVGEKLFF. J is TRBJ1-4 and V is TRBV2; TCRdb selects TRBD1, and the lack of DNA leaves this call unchecked. The length of the CDR3 is 12 residues. Germline CDR1 and CDR2: SNHLY and FYNNEI.

This rearrangement joins TRBV24-1 to TRBJ2-2; TCRdb returns TRBD1, unconfirmable since there is no DNA. This CDR3 is built from 14 residues. CDR1 and CDR2 from the germline V gene are KGHDR and SFDVKD. The CDR3 sequence: CATSDSTDTGELFF.

This rearrangement joins TRBV4-2 to TRBJ2-4; as DNA is missing, the TRBD1 call by TCRdb cannot be tested. Germline V gene lookup returns CDR1 LGHNA and CDR2 YNFKEQ. The CDR3 spans 14 residues. The CDR3 protein is CASSAPGDENIQYF.

This chain connects TRBV2 to TRBJ2-5. CDR3 length equals 13 residues. The germline V gene has CDR1 SNHLY and CDR2 FYNNEI. The chain's CDR3 is CASSAALRETQYF.

This chain links TRBV7-2 with TRBJ2-2; TCRdb returns TRBD2, unconfirmable since there is no DNA. This CDR3 is built from 14 residues. CDR1 is SGHTA, CDR2 FQGNSA, per germline. Here the CDR3 reads CATKSSSAAGELFF.

In terms of frequency, this clonotype is medium-sized. V and J are TRBV15 and TRBJ1-2. The germline V gene has CDR1 LNHNV and CDR2 YYDKDF (reference sequence). This CDR3 spans 15 amino acids. The CDR3 spells CATSRDLGGSYGYTF.